The T cell receptor (beta chain) under discussion was sequenced for a study of T and B cells in COVID-19 patients. Background on the study: The recovered patients had mostly mild to moderate COVID-19 with outpatient management.

CDR1 is SGHNT and CDR2 is YENEEA in the germline V gene. The V end lost 5 bases, the J end lost 2 bases, and 9 bases lay between the germline ends. The CDR3 is 13 residues long. Findings and limits, study-wide: Exclusive to the recovered cohort were approximately 2,300 TCR clusters, around 31 of them with low generation probability. Early severe-case samples and blood from mildly ill patients during symptoms were in short supply.

TRB was amplified from around 250-460 ng of blood genomic DNA. This clonotype has just a few counts. Its antigen is not identified. TRB rearrangements were amplified by multiplex PCR with BIOMED2 TRB-A/B primers. From the multiplex PCR reads, TCRdb called clonotypes with MiXCR, one entry per CDR3 protein. The sample lists 14,000 to 15,000 distinct CDR3 sequences, 25% to 35% occurring once. Sequencing was performed on blood. V is TRBV11-3 and J is TRBJ2-5; no clear D gene. This clonotype was sampled from a human donor who had recovered from COVID-19. DNA for the CDR3: TGTGCCAGCAGCCCTGACGGACAAGAGACCCAGTACTTC. Protein product: CASSPDGQETQYF.